These 5 T cell receptor beta chains were sequenced from one sample in a study of shared clonotypes between healthy human individuals. Profiling relied on immunoSEQ multiplex PCR, and the TCRdb table lists in-frame clones only, not all of them. The top ten hold around 0.14% of the sample, which has roughly 2.5 million clones, roughly nine tenths seen once. What was sequenced was naive CD4+ T cells sorted from blood. Subset described: CD45RA+ positively selected. The receptors come from a man aged 18 to 30 in good health.

The chain combines TRBV9 with TRBJ2-3; tentative D call: TRBD1 (6 bases). V was pared by 6 bases and J by 2 bases, with 7 bases between. CDR1 is SGDLS and CDR2 is YYNGEE in the germline V gene. This CDR3 region has 12 residues. The CDR3 sequence: CASNRDTDTQYF. In nucleotides, the CDR3 is TGTGCCAGCAACAGGGACACAGATACGCAGTATTTT.

This clone was seen only a few times. J is TRBJ1-2 and V is TRBV6-5; D is uncertain. The CDR3 contains 11 residues. Trimming stripped 8 bases from V and 3 bases from J, with 7 bases between. Per germline, CDR1 MNHEY and CDR2 SVGAGI. CDR3 nucleotides: TGTGCCAGCCGGACGGACTATGGCTACACCTTC. Residues: CASRTDYGYTF.

The chain combines TRBV7-6 with TRBJ1-1, with D unclear. The CDR3 loop spans 15 amino acids. V was trimmed by 5 bases and J by 4 bases, leaving 17 bases between them. Per the germline V gene, CDR1 is SGHVS and CDR2 is FNYEAQ. DNA for the CDR3: TGTGCCAGCAGCCTAGGGTCTTGGGGAAGCACTGAAGCTTTCTTT. Encoded protein: CASSLGSWGSTEAFF.

The chain has TRBV7-2 and TRBJ2-5; perhaps TRBD2 as D (6 bases). Trimming removed 5 bases from V and 4 bases from J, with 14 bases in between. CDR1 is SGHTA, CDR2 FQGNSA, per germline. This CDR3 has 14 amino acids. The CDR3: CASSALASGETQYF. In nucleotides, the CDR3 is TGTGCCAGCAGCGCCCTAGCGTCCGGAGAGACCCAGTACTTC.

For the CDR3, the DNA is TGTGCTAGTGGTTTGGGTCAGATGCAAGAGACCCAGTACTTC. Amino acid sequence: CASGLGQMQETQYF. This chain connects TRBV12-5 to TRBJ2-5, with no clear D. Between the trimmed V and J ends, which lost 1 base and 2 bases, there was a span of 8 bases. CDR1 LGHNT and CDR2 FRNRAP come from the germline V gene. This CDR3 has 14 residues.